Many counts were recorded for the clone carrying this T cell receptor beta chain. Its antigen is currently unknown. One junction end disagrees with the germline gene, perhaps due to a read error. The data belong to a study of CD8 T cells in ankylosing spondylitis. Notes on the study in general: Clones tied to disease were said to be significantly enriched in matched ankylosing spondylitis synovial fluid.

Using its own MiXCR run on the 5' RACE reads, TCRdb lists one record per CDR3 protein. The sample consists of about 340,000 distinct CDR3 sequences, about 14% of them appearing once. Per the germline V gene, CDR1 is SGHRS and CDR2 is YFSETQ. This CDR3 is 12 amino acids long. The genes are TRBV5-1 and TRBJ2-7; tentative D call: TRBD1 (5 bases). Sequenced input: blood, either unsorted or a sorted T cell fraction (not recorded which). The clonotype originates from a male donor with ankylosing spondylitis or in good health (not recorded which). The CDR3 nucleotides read TGTGCCAGCAGCTTAGAAGGGGACGAGCAGTACTTC. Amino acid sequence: CASSLEGDEQYF.